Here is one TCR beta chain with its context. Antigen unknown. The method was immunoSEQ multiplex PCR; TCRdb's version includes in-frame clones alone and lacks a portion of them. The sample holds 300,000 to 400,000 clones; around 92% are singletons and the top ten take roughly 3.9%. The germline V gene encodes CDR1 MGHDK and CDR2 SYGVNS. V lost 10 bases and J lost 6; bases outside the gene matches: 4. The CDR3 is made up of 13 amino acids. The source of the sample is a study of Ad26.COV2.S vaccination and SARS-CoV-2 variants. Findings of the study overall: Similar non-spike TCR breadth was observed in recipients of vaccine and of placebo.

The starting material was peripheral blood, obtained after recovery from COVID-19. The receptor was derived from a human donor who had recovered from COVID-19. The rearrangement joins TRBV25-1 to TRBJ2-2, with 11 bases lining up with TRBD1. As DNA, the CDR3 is TGTGCCATCCCGGGACAGGGGGCCGGGGAGCTGTTTTTT. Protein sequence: CAIPGQGAGELFF.